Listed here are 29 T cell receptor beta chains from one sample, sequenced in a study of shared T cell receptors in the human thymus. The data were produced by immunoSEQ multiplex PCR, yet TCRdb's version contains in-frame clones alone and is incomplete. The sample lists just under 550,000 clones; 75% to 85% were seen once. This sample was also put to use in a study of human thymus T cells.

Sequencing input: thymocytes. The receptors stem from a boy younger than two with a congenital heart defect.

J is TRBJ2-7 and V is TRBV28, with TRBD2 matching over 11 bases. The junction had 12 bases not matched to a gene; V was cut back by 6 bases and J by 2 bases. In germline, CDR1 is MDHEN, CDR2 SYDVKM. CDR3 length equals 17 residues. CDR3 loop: CASRRATSGICTYEQYF. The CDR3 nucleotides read TGTGCCAGCAGGAGAGCGACTAGCGGGATATGTACCTACGAGCAGTACTTC.

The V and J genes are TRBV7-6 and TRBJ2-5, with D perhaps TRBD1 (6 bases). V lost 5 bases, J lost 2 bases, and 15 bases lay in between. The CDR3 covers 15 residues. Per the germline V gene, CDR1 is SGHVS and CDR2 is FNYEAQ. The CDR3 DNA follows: TGTGCCAGCAGCCCTCCCCGGACAGAACAAGAGACCCAGTACTTC. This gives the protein CASSPPRTEQETQYF.

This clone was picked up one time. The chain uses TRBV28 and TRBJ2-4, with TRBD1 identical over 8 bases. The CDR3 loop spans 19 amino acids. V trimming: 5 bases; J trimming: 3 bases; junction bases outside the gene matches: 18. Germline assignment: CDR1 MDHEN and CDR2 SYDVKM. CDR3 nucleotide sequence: TGTGCCAGCAGTCTCGTGGACAGGGAAGTAGGATTTGGCAAAAACATTCAGTACTTC. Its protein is CASSLVDREVGFGKNIQYF.

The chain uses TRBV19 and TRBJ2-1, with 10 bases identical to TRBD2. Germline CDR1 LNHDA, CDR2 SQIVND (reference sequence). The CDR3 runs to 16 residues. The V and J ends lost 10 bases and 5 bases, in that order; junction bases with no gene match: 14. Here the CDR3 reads CATLSGASGSDNEQFF. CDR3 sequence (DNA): TGTGCCACCCTAAGCGGGGCTAGCGGGAGCGACAATGAGCAGTTCTTC. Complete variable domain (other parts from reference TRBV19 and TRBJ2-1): DGGITQSPKYLFRKEGQNVTLSCEQNLNHDAMYWYRQDPGQGLRLIYYSQIVNDFQKGDIAEGYSVSREKKESFPLTVTSAQKNPTAFYLCATLSGASGSDNEQFFGPGTRLTVL.

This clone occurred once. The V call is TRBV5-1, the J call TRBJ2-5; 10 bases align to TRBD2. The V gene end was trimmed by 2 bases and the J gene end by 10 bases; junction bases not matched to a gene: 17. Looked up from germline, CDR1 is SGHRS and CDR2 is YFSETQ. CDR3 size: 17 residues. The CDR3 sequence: CASSFQASGRIPRDQYF. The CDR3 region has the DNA TGCGCCAGCAGCTTCCAAGCTAGCGGGAGAATTCCTAGGGACCAGTACTTC.

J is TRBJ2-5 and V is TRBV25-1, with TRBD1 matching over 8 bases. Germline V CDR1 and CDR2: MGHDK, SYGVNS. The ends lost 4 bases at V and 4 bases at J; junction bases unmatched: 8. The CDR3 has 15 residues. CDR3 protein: CASSVGQGRAETQYF. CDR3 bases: TGTGCCAGCAGTGTAGGACAGGGTAGGGCAGAGACCCAGTACTTC.

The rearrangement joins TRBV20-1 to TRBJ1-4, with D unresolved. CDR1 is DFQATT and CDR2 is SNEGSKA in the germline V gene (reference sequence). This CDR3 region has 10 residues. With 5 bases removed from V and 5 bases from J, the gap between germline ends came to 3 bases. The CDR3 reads CSAGNEKLFF. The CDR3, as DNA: TGCAGTGCTGGCAATGAAAAACTGTTTTTT.

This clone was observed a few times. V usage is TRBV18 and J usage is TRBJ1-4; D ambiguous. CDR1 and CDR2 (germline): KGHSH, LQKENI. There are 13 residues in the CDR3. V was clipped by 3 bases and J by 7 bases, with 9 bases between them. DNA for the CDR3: TGTGCCAGCTCACCGAAAACGGTTGAAAAACTGTTTTTT. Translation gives CASSPKTVEKLFF.

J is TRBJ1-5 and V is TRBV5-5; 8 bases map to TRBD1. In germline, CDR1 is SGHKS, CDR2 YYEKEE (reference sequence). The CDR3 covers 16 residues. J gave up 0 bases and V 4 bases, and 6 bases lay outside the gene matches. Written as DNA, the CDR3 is TGTGCCAGCAGCCCCGGGACAGGCTATAGCAATCAGCCCCAGCATTTT. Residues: CASSPGTGYSNQPQHF.

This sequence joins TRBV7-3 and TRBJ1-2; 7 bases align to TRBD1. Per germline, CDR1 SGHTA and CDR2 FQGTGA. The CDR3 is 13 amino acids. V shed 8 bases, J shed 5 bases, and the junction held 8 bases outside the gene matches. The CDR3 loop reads CASGHRGGYGYTF. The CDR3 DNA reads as TGTGCCAGCGGACACAGGGGCGGGTATGGCTACACCTTC. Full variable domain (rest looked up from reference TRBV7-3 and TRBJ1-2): GAGVSQTPSNKVTEKGKYVELRCDPISGHTALYWYRQSLGQGPEFLIYFQGTGAADDSGLPNDRFFAVRPEGSVSTLKIQRTERGDSAVYLCASGHRGGYGYTFGSGTRLTVV.

The CDR3 is CASSVQGGGYTF. CDR3 bases: TGCGCCAGCAGTGTACAGGGCGGGGGCTACACCTTC. This chain links TRBV10-2 with TRBJ1-2; tentatively, D is TRBD1 (6 bases). The CDR3 has 12 residues. The V gene lost 4 bases and the J gene lost 8 bases, with 11 bases spanning the gap. The germline V gene encodes CDR1 WSHSY and CDR2 SAAADI.

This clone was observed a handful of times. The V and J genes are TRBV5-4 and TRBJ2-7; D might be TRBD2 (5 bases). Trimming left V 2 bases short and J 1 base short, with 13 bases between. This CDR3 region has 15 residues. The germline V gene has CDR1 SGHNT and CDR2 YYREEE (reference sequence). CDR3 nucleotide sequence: TGTGCCAGCAGCTTCAAGTCGGGAATTTCCTACGAGCAGTACTTC. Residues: CASSFKSGISYEQYF.

The CDR3 DNA reads TGTGCCAGCAGTCCGTTAGCGGGAGAAAACACCGGGGAGCTGTTTTTT. It yields the protein CASSPLAGENTGELFF. The chain is built from TRBV27 and TRBJ2-2, with TRBD2 identical over 9 bases. This CDR3 spans 16 amino acids. Trimming cost V 5 bases and J 2 bases; bases outside gene matches: 6. Looked up from germline, CDR1 is MNHEY and CDR2 is SMNVEV (reference sequence).

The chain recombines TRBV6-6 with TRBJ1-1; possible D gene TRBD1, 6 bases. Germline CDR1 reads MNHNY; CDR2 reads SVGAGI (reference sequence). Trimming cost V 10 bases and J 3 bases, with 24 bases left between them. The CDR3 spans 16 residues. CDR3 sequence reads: CAISLTQGGGDTEAFF. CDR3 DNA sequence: TGTGCCATCTCCCTTACGCAGGGAGGGGGGGACACTGAAGCTTTCTTT.

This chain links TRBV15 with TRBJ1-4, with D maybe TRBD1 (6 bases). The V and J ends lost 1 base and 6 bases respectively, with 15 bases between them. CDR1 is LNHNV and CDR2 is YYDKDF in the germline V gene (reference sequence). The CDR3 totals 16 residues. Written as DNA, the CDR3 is TGTGCCACCAGCAGAGCCCTAGGACAGCTTTATGAAAAACTGTTTTTT. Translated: CATSRALGQLYEKLFF.

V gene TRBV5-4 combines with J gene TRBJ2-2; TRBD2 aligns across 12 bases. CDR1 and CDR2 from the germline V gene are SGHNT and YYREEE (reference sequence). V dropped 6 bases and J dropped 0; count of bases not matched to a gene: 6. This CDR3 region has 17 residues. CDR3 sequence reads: CASTAGLAGSNTGELFF. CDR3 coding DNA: TGTGCCAGCACCGCGGGACTAGCGGGCTCGAACACCGGGGAGCTGTTTTTT.

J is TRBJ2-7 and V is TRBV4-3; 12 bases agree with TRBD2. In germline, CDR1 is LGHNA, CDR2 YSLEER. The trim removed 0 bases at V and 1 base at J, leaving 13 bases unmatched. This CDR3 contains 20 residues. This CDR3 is CASSQESRIWTSGESYEQYF. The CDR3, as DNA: TGCGCCAGCAGCCAAGAATCAAGAATCTGGACTAGCGGGGAATCCTACGAGCAGTACTTC.

CDR3: CASSEAGLADYEQYF. DNA for the CDR3: TGTGCCAGCAGTGAAGCGGGACTAGCGGACTACGAGCAGTACTTC. The chain links TRBV6-1 to TRBJ2-7; 11 bases line up with TRBD2. In germline, CDR1 is MNHNS, CDR2 SASEGT. This CDR3 has 15 amino acids. V shed 0 bases, J shed 3 bases, and the junction held 1 base outside the gene matches.

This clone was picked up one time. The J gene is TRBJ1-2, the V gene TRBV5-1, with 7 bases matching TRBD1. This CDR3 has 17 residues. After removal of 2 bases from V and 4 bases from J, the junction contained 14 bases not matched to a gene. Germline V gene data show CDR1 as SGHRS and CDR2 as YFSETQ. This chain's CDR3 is CASSFSPGQTSGYGYTF. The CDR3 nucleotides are TGCGCCAGCAGCTTTTCACCGGGACAGACGTCGGGCTATGGCTACACCTTC.

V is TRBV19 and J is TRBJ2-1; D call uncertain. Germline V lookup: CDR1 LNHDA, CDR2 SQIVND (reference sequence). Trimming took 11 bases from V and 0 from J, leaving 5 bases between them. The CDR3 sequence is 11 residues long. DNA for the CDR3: TGTGCCTCCTTCTCCTACAATGAGCAGTTCTTC. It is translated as CASFSYNEQFF.

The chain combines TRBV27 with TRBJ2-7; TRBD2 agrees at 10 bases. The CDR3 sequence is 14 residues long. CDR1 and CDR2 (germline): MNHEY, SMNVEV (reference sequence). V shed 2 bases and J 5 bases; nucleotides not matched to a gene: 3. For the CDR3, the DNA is TGTGCCAGCAGTTTAGCTAGCGGGAGCCACGAGCAGTACTTC. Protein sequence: CASSLASGSHEQYF.

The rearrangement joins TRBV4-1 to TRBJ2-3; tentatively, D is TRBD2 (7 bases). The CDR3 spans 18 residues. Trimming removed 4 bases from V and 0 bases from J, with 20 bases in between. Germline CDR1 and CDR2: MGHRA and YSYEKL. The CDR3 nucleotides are TGCGCCAGCAGCCCCCGGGGGCTGGGGGGGACTAGCACAGATACGCAGTATTTT. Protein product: CASSPRGLGGTSTDTQYF.

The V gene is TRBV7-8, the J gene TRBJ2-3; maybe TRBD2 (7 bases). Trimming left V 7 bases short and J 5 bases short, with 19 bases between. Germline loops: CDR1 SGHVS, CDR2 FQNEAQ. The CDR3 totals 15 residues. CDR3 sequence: CASTRPGEGGDTQYF. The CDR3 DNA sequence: TGTGCCAGCACCCGGCCGGGGGAGGGGGGAGATACGCAGTATTTT.

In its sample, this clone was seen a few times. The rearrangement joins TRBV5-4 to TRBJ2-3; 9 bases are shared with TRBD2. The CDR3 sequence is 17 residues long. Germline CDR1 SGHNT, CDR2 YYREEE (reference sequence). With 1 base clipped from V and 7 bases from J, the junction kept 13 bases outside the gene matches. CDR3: CASSLLLTGTSPNTQYF. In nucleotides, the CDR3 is TGTGCCAGCAGCTTGTTGCTAACCGGGACTAGCCCGAATACGCAGTATTTT.

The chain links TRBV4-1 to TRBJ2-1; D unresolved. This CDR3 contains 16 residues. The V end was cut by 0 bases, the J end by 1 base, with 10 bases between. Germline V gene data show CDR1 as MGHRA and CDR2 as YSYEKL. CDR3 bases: TGCGCCAGCAGCCAAGATCGAGCCTCTTCCTACAATGAGCAGTTCTTC. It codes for CASSQDRASSYNEQFF.

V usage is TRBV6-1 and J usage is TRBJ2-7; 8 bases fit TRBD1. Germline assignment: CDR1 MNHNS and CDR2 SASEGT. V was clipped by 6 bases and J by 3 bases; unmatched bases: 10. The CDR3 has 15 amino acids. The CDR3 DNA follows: TGTGCCAGCAGGGGCCAAACAGGGGGGATCTACGAGCAGTACTTC. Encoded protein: CASRGQTGGIYEQYF.

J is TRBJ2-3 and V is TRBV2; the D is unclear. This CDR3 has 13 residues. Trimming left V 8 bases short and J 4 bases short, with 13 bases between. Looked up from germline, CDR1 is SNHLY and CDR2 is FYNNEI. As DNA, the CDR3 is TGTGCCAGCCACCCGAGCGAGTCAGATACGCAGTATTTT. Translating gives CASHPSESDTQYF. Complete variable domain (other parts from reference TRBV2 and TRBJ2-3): EPEVTQTPSHQVTQMGQEVILRCVPISNHLYFYWYRQILGQKVEFLVSFYNNEISEKSEIFDDQFSVERPDGSNFTLKIRSTKLEDSAMYFCASHPSESDTQYFGPGTRLTVL.

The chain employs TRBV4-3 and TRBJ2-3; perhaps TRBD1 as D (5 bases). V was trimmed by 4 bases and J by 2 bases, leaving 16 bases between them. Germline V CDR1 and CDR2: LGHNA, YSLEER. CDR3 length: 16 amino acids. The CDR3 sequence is CASSPARGPPTDTQYF. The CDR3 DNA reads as TGCGCCAGCAGCCCGGCAAGGGGCCCTCCCACAGATACGCAGTATTTT.

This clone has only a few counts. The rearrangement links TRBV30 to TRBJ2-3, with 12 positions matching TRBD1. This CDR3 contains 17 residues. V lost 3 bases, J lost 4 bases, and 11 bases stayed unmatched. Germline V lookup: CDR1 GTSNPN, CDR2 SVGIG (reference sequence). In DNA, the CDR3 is TGTGCCTGGAGCGCTCCACCGGGACAGGGGGCGCCAGATACGCAGTATTTT. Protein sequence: CAWSAPPGQGAPDTQYF.